This T cell receptor beta chain was observed in a study of vaccination and CD4 T cells after COVID-19. Study context: Post-vaccine sampling followed dose two by a median roughly 76 days (range 14 to 241). Cultures acting as controls obtained a CEFX pool, an HIV-1 Nef pool, or no peptide.

General study findings and limits: Convalescent patients showed a median around 90% of reactive clones that were seen only post-vaccination.

The treatment: approximately 11-day PBMC culture with coronavirus spike peptide pools or control peptides (ViraFEST assay). The study sequenced cultured CD4+ T cell DNA using the Oncomine TCR Beta short-read assay. TCRdb reprocessed the PCR reads with MiXCR, giving one entry per CDR3 protein. This repertoire shows 15,000 or so distinct CDR3 sequences, almost 40% found once; its top ten account for around 8.6%. For this clonotype: The target antigen is unknown.

This sequence was found in a human donor who had recovered from COVID-19. Source material: CD4+ T cells from blood, cultured in vitro.

CDR3 bases: TGTGCCAGCAGAAAAGGACTAGCGGGACCCACAGATACGCAGTATTTT. This sequence encodes CASRKGLAGPTDTQYF. This chain joins TRBV5-4 and TRBJ2-3, with 12 bases aligning to TRBD2. The junction had 6 bases not matched to a gene; V was cut back by 5 bases and J by 2 bases. CDR3 length equals 16 residues. CDR1 is SGHNT, CDR2 YYREEE, per germline (reference sequence).